These T cell receptor beta chains were read from a single sample in a study of blood T cell repertoires in COVID-19. Libraries were prepared by immunoSEQ multiplex PCR; TCRdb keeps only in-frame clonotypes and omits some of them. The sample yields fewer than 350,000 clones, roughly 93% seen once. Sequences were obtained from PBMCs or T cells enriched from blood (not recorded which). Receptors were obtained from a woman in her thirties or forties with acute COVID-19. The CDR3 runs from the conserved cysteine through the conserved F or W. The D gene is left open where the match is weak. The size field is filled for only some rows; it gives once, few, many or a size class.

clone_size	v_call	d_call	j_call	cdr3_aa	cdr3_nt
NA	TRBV3-1/TRBV3-2	TRBD2	TRBJ2-2	CASSQGGLAGVTGELFF	TGTGCCAGCAGCCAAGGAGGTCTAGCGGGGGTTACCGGGGAGCTGTTTTTT
NA	TRBV4-1	NA	TRBJ1-6	CASSQEDPGGSPLHF	TGCGCCAGCAGCCAAGAAGACCCGGGAGGTTCACCCCTCCACTTT
NA	TRBV30	TRBD1	TRBJ2-7	CAWSYRGSYEQYF	TGTGCCTGGAGTTACAGGGGTTCCTACGAGCAGTACTTC
NA	TRBV3-1/TRBV3-2	TRBD1	TRBJ1-2	CASSRRGVRGGSDYGYTF	TGTGCCAGCAGCCGCCGAGGGGTTCGAGGGGGCTCGGACTATGGCTACACCTTC
NA	TRBV19	NA	TRBJ1-5	CAGVRVAGANSNQPQHF	TGTGCCGGTGTGAGGGTGGCGGGGGCGAATAGCAATCAGCCCCAGCATTTT
NA	TRBV20-1	NA	TRBJ1-1	CSASSGLNTEAFF	TGCAGTGCTAGTTCCGGGTTGAACACTGAAGCTTTCTTT
NA	TRBV6-5	TRBD1	TRBJ2-7	CASSYSTGPYEQYF	TGTGCCAGCAGTTACTCGACAGGGCCCTACGAGCAGTACTTC
NA	TRBV9	TRBD2	TRBJ2-7	CASSPRTSDYEQYF	TGTGCCAGCAGCCCCCGGACTAGCGATTACGAGCAGTACTTC
once	TRBV6-5	NA	TRBJ2-7	CASSRGETYEQYF	TGTGCCAGCAGTCGCGGGGAGACCTACGAGCAGTACTTC
NA	TRBV28	TRBD1	TRBJ1-2	CASSSSGGRGIFGYTF	TGTGCCAGCAGTTCTAGTGGTGGCAGGGGGATATTTGGCTACACCTTC
NA	TRBV7-2	NA	TRBJ2-7	CASSYVGGGNYEQYF	TGTGCCAGCAGCTACGTAGGGGGGGGTAACTACGAGCAGTACTTC
NA	TRBV25-1	TRBD1	TRBJ1-2	CASSVSGTGAGGYTF	TGTGCCAGCAGTGTATCCGGGACAGGGGCCGGGGGCTACACCTTC
NA	TRBV15	NA	TRBJ2-5	CATSRGPGSQETQYF	TGTGCCACCAGCAGAGGCCCGGGATCCCAAGAGACCCAGTACTTC
NA	TRBV24-1	NA	TRBJ2-1	CATSDVLGDNEQFF	TGTGCCACCAGTGATGTACTAGGAGACAATGAGCAGTTCTTC
once	TRBV9	TRBD1	TRBJ1-6	CASSVTGALNSPLHF	TGTGCCAGCAGCGTAACAGGGGCCCTTAATTCACCCCTCCACTTT
NA	TRBV7-2	TRBD2	TRBJ2-7	CASRGTSVSYEQYF	TGTGCCAGCAGGGGGACTAGCGTTTCCTACGAGCAGTACTTC
NA	TRBV6-2/TRBV6-3	NA	TRBJ2-4	CASSYSPSGKNIQYF	TGTGCCAGCAGTTACTCCCCTTCGGGCAAAAACATTCAGTACTTC
NA	TRBV5-1	TRBD1	TRBJ1-1	CASSFGTGGTEAFF	TGCGCCAGCAGCTTTGGGACAGGCGGGACTGAAGCTTTCTTT
NA	TRBV11-2	NA	TRBJ1-2	CASSLDTSLRGYTF	TGTGCCAGCAGCTTAGATACTAGCCTCAGGGGCTACACCTTC
NA	TRBV24-1	NA	TRBJ1-5	CATSDRGDSNQPQHF	TGTGCCACCAGTGATCGCGGTGATAGCAATCAGCCCCAGCATTTT
NA	TRBV19	NA	TRBJ1-2	CASSINGYGYTF	TGTGCCAGTAGTATTAACGGCTATGGCTACACCTTC
NA	TRBV27	NA	TRBJ1-2	CASRPSGFYGYTF	TGTGCCAGCAGGCCGTCAGGGTTCTATGGCTACACCTTC
NA	TRBV7-2	TRBD1	TRBJ1-6	CASSPRQGDVYNSPLHF	TGTGCCAGCAGCCCCCGACAGGGGGACGTATATAATTCACCCCTCCACTTT
NA	TRBV10-3	NA	TRBJ2-7	CAISESGHYEQYF	TGTGCCATCAGTGAGTCGGGCCACTACGAGCAGTACTTC
NA	TRBV19	NA	TRBJ2-5	CASIRTQYF	TGTGCCAGTATTCGGACCCAGTACTTC
NA	TRBV6-1	TRBD1	TRBJ1-2	CASSEVGRDRGHQTF	TGTGCCAGCAGTGAAGTCGGCCGGGACAGGGGGCACCAAACCTTC
few	TRBV7-2	NA	TRBJ1-1	CASSKGDEGTEAFF	TGTGCCAGCAGTAAGGGGGATGAGGGCACTGAAGCTTTCTTT
NA	TRBV28	NA	TRBJ1-1	CASSSQRGGTEAFF	TGTGCCAGCAGTTCTCAGCGGGGGGGAACTGAAGCTTTCTTT
NA	TRBV6-2/TRBV6-3	NA	TRBJ2-7	CASSQGLQQYF	TGTGCCAGCAGTCAGGGACTTCAGCAGTACTTC
NA	TRBV6-5	TRBD2	TRBJ2-1	CASSPGLARHNEQFF	TGTGCCAGCAGCCCGGGACTAGCGCGACACAATGAGCAGTTCTTC
NA	TRBV29-1	TRBD1	TRBJ1-1	CSSRTGRNTEAFF	TGCAGCTCGAGGACAGGTCGAAACACTGAAGCTTTCTTT
NA	TRBV2	TRBD1	TRBJ1-5	CASSGVGGQARNQPQHF	TGTGCCAGCAGTGGAGTTGGTGGACAGGCTCGGAATCAGCCCCAGCATTTT
NA	TRBV11-3	TRBD2	TRBJ2-1	CASSLETQSGSSYNEQFF	TGTGCCAGCAGCTTAGAAACACAAAGCGGGAGCTCCTACAATGAGCAGTTCTTC
NA	TRBV6-2/TRBV6-3	NA	TRBJ2-5	CASSRYAVGETQYF	TGTGCCAGCAGTCGCTACGCGGTTGGAGAGACCCAGTACTTC
NA	TRBV11-3	NA	TRBJ2-7	CASSLKLSEQYF	TGTGCCAGCAGCTTAAAACTGAGCGAGCAGTACTTC
NA	TRBV7-2	TRBD1	TRBJ2-7	CASSLAQGAHEQYF	TGTGCCAGCAGCTTAGCCCAGGGGGCGCATGAGCAGTACTTC
NA	TRBV7-2	TRBD1	TRBJ1-2	CASSTQGARAGYTF	TGTGCCAGCAGCACACAGGGGGCTCGCGCTGGCTACACCTTC
NA	TRBV7-9	NA	TRBJ2-1	CASSPRGTYNEQFF	TGTGCCAGCAGCCCTCGGGGGACCTACAATGAGCAGTTCTTC
NA	TRBV18	TRBD1	TRBJ1-3	CASSQGQGENTIYF	TGTGCCAGCTCACAAGGACAGGGAGAAAACACCATATATTTT
NA	TRBV14	TRBD2	TRBJ2-3	CASSRRLADTQYF	TGTGCCAGCAGCCGGAGACTAGCTGATACGCAGTATTTT
once	TRBV5-6	TRBD1	TRBJ1-6	CASSLRRGRNSPLHF	TGTGCCAGCAGCTTGCGCAGGGGGCGCAACTCACCCCTCCACTTT
NA	TRBV9	NA	TRBJ2-2	CASSVATGTTGELFF	TGTGCCAGCAGCGTAGCAACAGGGACAACCGGGGAGCTGTTTTTT
NA	TRBV11-3	TRBD1	TRBJ1-6	CASSLRGTDSYNSPLHF	TGTGCCAGCAGCTTACGGGGGACAGATTCCTATAATTCACCCCTCCACTTT
NA	TRBV5-1	NA	TRBJ2-7	CASSLDHNSYEQYF	TGCGCCAGCAGCTTGGATCACAACTCCTACGAGCAGTACTTC
NA	TRBV3-1/TRBV3-2	TRBD1	TRBJ2-1	CASSQAPGTADDEQFF	TGTGCCAGCAGCCAAGCCCCTGGGACAGCTGATGATGAGCAGTTCTTC
NA	TRBV28	NA	TRBJ1-4	CATLGAGEKLFF	TGTGCCACCCTGGGGGCAGGGGAAAAACTGTTTTTT
NA	TRBV28	NA	TRBJ1-6	CASRPGGSPLHF	TGTGCCAGCAGACCGGGTGGTTCACCCCTCCACTTT
NA	TRBV7-3	NA	TRBJ1-5	CASSFPSRPGRNQPQHF	TGTGCCAGCAGCTTCCCTTCCCGGCCAGGTAGGAATCAGCCCCAGCATTTT